These 28 T cell receptor beta chains were all obtained from the same sample, sequenced in a study of T-cell memory formation after mild COVID-19. TCRdb reanalysed the 5' RACE reads using MiXCR and keeps one entry per CDR3 protein. Found here are 110,000 to 150,000 distinct CDR3 sequences, 20% to 25% of them singletons; the top ten hold around a quarter. Sequencing was done on a sample of PBMCs or a T cell subset sorted from them (not recorded which). These receptors were taken from an adult woman who had mild COVID-19 (a few samples of this study predate the infection). Cell type and time point are not known.

This clonotype was seen a few times. The CDR3 DNA reads TGCGCCAGCAGCCCACAGGAGACCCATGGCTACACCTTC. It is translated as CASSPQETHGYTF. The chain is built from TRBV4-1 and TRBJ1-2; D might be TRBD1 (5 bases). Germline V lookup: CDR1 MGHRA, CDR2 YSYEKL. There are 13 residues in the CDR3. The ends were cut back, 4 bases at V and 6 bases at J, with 12 bases in the middle.

This clonotype was counted only a few times. J is TRBJ2-5 and V is TRBV3-1; tentative D call: TRBD2 (6 bases). The CDR3 contains 14 residues. The germline CDR1 and CDR2 sequences are LGHDT and YNNKEL (reference sequence). The ends were cut back, 5 bases at V and 2 bases at J, with 12 bases in the middle. The CDR3 sequence is CASSNRDWQETQYF. In DNA form, the CDR3 reads TGTGCCAGCAGCAACCGGGACTGGCAAGAGACCCAGTACTTC.

The chain couples TRBV29-1 to TRBJ1-4; tentatively, D is TRBD1 (5 bases). CDR1 is SQVTM, CDR2 ANQGSEA, per germline. Trimming took 0 bases from V and 8 from J, leaving 16 bases between them. The CDR3 runs to 15 residues. CDR3 protein: CSVEDGGTTGEKLFF. The CDR3 coding sequence is TGCAGCGTTGAAGATGGGGGTACAACTGGGGAAAAACTGTTTTTT.

This chain connects TRBV7-9 to TRBJ2-7, with TRBD1 identical over 8 bases. CDR3 length equals 14 residues. CDR1 SEHNR and CDR2 FQNEAQ come from the germline V gene (reference sequence). The ends lost 6 bases at V and 4 bases at J; junction bases unmatched: 8. CDR3 nucleotide sequence: TGTGCCAGCAGGGACTCGGGACAGGAGTACGAGCAGTACTTC. It is translated as CASRDSGQEYEQYF.

The chain combines TRBV29-1 with TRBJ2-5; D uncertain. The V gene's germline CDR1 is SQVTM and CDR2 ANQGSEA. V lost 3 bases to trimming and J lost 4 bases, with 6 bases between them. CDR3 size: 11 residues. CDR3 in DNA: TGCAGCGTTGAGATTGTAGAGACCCAGTACTTC. It codes for CSVEIVETQYF.

This clonotype was observed a few times. This chain joins TRBV13 and TRBJ2-7; 7 bases are a match to TRBD1. Germline V gives CDR1 PRHDT, CDR2 FYEKMQ (reference sequence). This CDR3 comprises 13 residues. The V gene end was trimmed by 5 bases and the J gene end by 3 bases; junction bases not matched to a gene: 4. CDR3 bases: TGTGCCAGCAGCCCCTCAGGGGGCTACGAGCAGTACTTC. Encoded protein: CASSPSGGYEQYF.

The V gene is TRBV12-3 or TRBV12-4, the J gene TRBJ1-1, with D perhaps matching TRBD1 (6 bases). CDR3 length: 15 amino acids. The V end lost 3 bases, the J end lost 0 bases, and 11 bases lay between the germline ends. The CDR3 coding sequence is TGTGCCAGCAGTTTCGGAGGACAGATGAACACTGAAGCTTTCTTT. Encoded protein: CASSFGGQMNTEAFF.

The genes are TRBV15 and TRBJ2-7; 11 bases line up with TRBD2. Trimming cost V 2 bases and J 1 base; bases outside gene matches: 4. The germline V gene encodes CDR1 LNHNV and CDR2 YYDKDF (reference sequence). The CDR3 has 16 residues. The CDR3 sequence is CATSRPPSGGSYEQYF. DNA for the CDR3: TGTGCCACCAGCAGACCTCCTAGCGGGGGGTCCTACGAGCAGTACTTC.

The J gene is TRBJ2-1, the V gene TRBV4-1, with 9 bases identical to TRBD2. V was clipped by 4 bases and J by 5 bases; unmatched bases: 9. There are 16 residues in the CDR3. Looked up from germline, CDR1 is MGHRA and CDR2 is YSYEKL. CDR3 protein: CASSPLGGGADNEQFF. The CDR3 bases are TGCGCCAGCAGCCCTCTAGGCGGGGGGGCTGACAATGAGCAGTTCTTC.

This chain connects TRBV7-9 to TRBJ1-4; D unclear. The CDR3 extends over 14 amino acids. V lost 4 bases and J 2 bases, leaving 8 bases between the germline ends. Germline V CDR1 and CDR2: SEHNR, FQNEAQ (reference sequence). The CDR3 sequence is CASSSRTTNEKLFF. CDR3 DNA sequence: TGTGCCAGCAGCTCCAGGACCACTAATGAAAAACTGTTTTTT.

This clonotype was seen more than once but under ten times. The rearrangement uses TRBV24-1 and TRBJ2-2; D remains unclear. With 3 bases removed from V and 3 bases from J, the gap between germline ends came to 10 bases. The CDR3 runs 15 residues. Germline CDR1 KGHDR, CDR2 SFDVKD. The CDR3 sequence is CATSDRAADTGELFF. The CDR3 DNA follows: TGTGCCACCAGTGATCGGGCGGCGGACACCGGGGAGCTGTTTTTT.

The genes are TRBV20-1 and TRBJ2-7; maybe TRBD2 (5 bases). Germline CDR1 reads DFQATT; CDR2 reads SNEGSKA (reference sequence). This CDR3 is built from 17 residues. V was shortened by 5 bases and J by 0 bases, with 23 bases between the two germline ends. The CDR3 sequence is CSAAPEGSLRFSYEQYF. The CDR3 DNA follows: TGCAGTGCTGCCCCCGAGGGCTCATTGCGCTTCTCCTACGAGCAGTACTTC.

This chain joins TRBV9 and TRBJ2-5, with D possibly TRBD1 on 6 matching bases. The CDR3 is 14 amino acids. Germline V gene sequence: CDR1 SGDLS, CDR2 YYNGEE. The germline V and J ends were trimmed by 4 bases and 3 bases, with 13 bases remaining between them. The CDR3 loop is CASSSRQDEETQYF. DNA of the CDR3: TGTGCCAGCAGCTCCAGACAGGACGAAGAGACCCAGTACTTC.

The V call is TRBV29-1, the J call TRBJ1-2; tentative D call: TRBD1 (6 bases). Per the germline V gene, CDR1 is SQVTM and CDR2 is ANQGSEA. There are 15 residues in the CDR3. Trimming removed 1 base at V and 8 bases at J, with 20 bases between. This CDR3 is CSVEVADSHPGGYTF. The CDR3 bases are TGCAGCGTTGAAGTGGCGGACAGTCACCCTGGAGGCTACACCTTC.

The gene calls are TRBV7-2 and TRBJ1-6; 8 bases map to TRBD1. Unmatched junction bases numbered 8, after V lost 6 bases and J lost 4 bases. This CDR3 comprises 16 residues. Germline V lookup: CDR1 SGHTA, CDR2 FQGNSA. The CDR3 DNA reads TGTGCCAGCAGTCCGCAGGGGGCTGATTATAATTCACCCCTCCACTTT. It translates to CASSPQGADYNSPLHF.

This clonotype was counted between two and nine times. The chain has TRBV19 and TRBJ2-7; D uncertain. CDR1 and CDR2 from the germline V gene are LNHDA and SQIVND (reference sequence). The CDR3 totals 15 residues. V was trimmed by 5 bases and J by 2 bases, leaving 16 bases between them. In DNA, the CDR3 is TGTGCCAGTAGTGATAGATCATTTGGCCCCTACGAGCAGTACTTC. Translation: CASSDRSFGPYEQYF.

CDR3 amino acids: CASSLEYPGGPMDTQYF. The CDR3 DNA reads TGTGCCAGCAGCTTAGAGTACCCGGGAGGGCCGATGGATACGCAGTATTTT. V usage is TRBV7-9 and J usage is TRBJ2-3, with 8 bases identical to TRBD2. V dropped 1 base and J dropped 6; count of bases not matched to a gene: 12. The CDR3 sequence is 17 residues long. Germline CDR1 reads SEHNR; CDR2 reads FQNEAQ (reference sequence).

The J gene is TRBJ1-2, the V gene TRBV5-4; D unresolved. This CDR3 spans 15 amino acids. Germline V gives CDR1 SGHNT, CDR2 YYREEE (reference sequence). With 3 bases removed from V and 4 bases from J, the gap between germline ends came to 16 bases. CDR3 in DNA: TGTGCCAGCAGCTGGGCTACCAAAGGGCCCTATGGCTACACCTTC. Translation gives CASSWATKGPYGYTF.

This clonotype turned up a few times. The chain carries TRBV7-6 and TRBJ2-3; TRBD2 matches 8 bases. V lost 5 bases and J lost 4; bases outside the gene matches: 11. This CDR3 comprises 16 residues. The germline V gene has CDR1 SGHVS and CDR2 FNYEAQ. The CDR3 nucleotides read TGTGCCAGCAGCCCACATCCGAGCGGGGGAGCAGATACGCAGTATTTT. Its protein is CASSPHPSGGADTQYF.

The rearrangement uses TRBV7-9 and TRBJ2-1, with D possibly TRBD1 on 6 matching bases. This CDR3 contains 13 residues. Germline loops: CDR1 SEHNR, CDR2 FQNEAQ (reference sequence). Trimming cost V 10 bases and J 0 bases, with 10 bases left between them. The CDR3 sequence: CAMLRGSYNEQFF. CDR3 coding DNA: TGTGCCATGCTCAGGGGCTCCTACAATGAGCAGTTCTTC.

The rearrangement links TRBV29-1 to TRBJ1-2, with TRBD1 as a possible D gene (5 bases). Germline V lookup: CDR1 SQVTM, CDR2 ANQGSEA. V shed 7 bases and J shed 2 bases, with 20 bases lying between them. The CDR3 has 15 residues. In DNA form, the CDR3 reads TGCAGCGCCCACCCCCCGACAGAGCGAAACTATGGCTACACCTTC. Translating it yields CSAHPPTERNYGYTF.

The chain joins TRBV30 to TRBJ2-7; D is unresolved. CDR3 size: 15 residues. Trimming pared 2 bases from V and 4 bases from J, leaving 18 bases between. The germline CDR1 and CDR2 sequences are GTSNPN and SVGIG (reference sequence). The CDR3 loop reads CAWSFGLGQAYEQYF. The CDR3 DNA follows: TGTGCCTGGAGTTTTGGGCTTGGGCAGGCTTACGAGCAGTACTTC.

This clonotype was recorded a few times. The chain uses TRBV12-3 or TRBV12-4 and TRBJ1-2; 8 nucleotides agree with TRBD1. The CDR3 has 16 amino acids. J was trimmed by 6 bases and V by 6 bases; bases with no gene match: 15. This chain's CDR3 is CASSGTPDTGGDGYTF. The CDR3 bases are TGTGCCAGCAGCGGTACCCCTGATACAGGGGGAGATGGCTACACCTTC.

In the case of this clonotype: At one boundary the junction diverges from the germline segment, which might be a read error. V is TRBV7-7 and J is TRBJ2-3; 8 bases are shared with TRBD2. The CDR3 covers 15 residues. CDR1 and CDR2 (germline): SSHAT, FNYEAQ (reference sequence). CDR3 in amino acids: CASSSTSGATDTQYF. CDR3 DNA: TGTGCTAGCAGCAGTACTAGCGGCGCCACAGATACGCAGTATTTT.

CDR3 in amino acids: CASSLGGRWNNEQFF. DNA of the CDR3: TGTGCCAGCAGCTTAGGTGGGAGGTGGAACAATGAGCAGTTCTTC. The rearrangement links TRBV7-8 to TRBJ2-1; TRBD2 might be the D (6 bases). The CDR3 has 15 residues. V was pared by 1 base and J by 5 bases, with 12 bases between. Per the germline V gene, CDR1 is SGHVS and CDR2 is FQNEAQ.

This clonotype has a handful of counts. V gene TRBV12-3 or TRBV12-4 combines with J gene TRBJ1-2, with D possibly being TRBD1 (6 bases). V was clipped by 3 bases and J by 1 base, with 12 bases between them. The CDR3 contains 15 residues. For the CDR3, the DNA is TGTGCCAGCAGTTTCGATTCAGGGGTTAACTATGGCTACACCTTC. This codes for CASSFDSGVNYGYTF.

This chain links TRBV19 with TRBJ1-1; D unresolved. Trimming pared 3 bases from V and 1 base from J, leaving 12 bases between. The CDR3 is 15 residues long. Looked up from germline, CDR1 is LNHDA and CDR2 is SQIVND (reference sequence). Here the CDR3 DNA reads TGTGCCAGTAGTATTTACCGGGTTCAGAACACTGAAGCTTTCTTT. This gives the protein CASSIYRVQNTEAFF.

The chain has TRBV4-3 and TRBJ2-7, with 12 bases lining up with TRBD2. V trimming: 4 bases; J trimming: 6 bases; junction bases outside the gene matches: 7. Germline V gives CDR1 LGHNA, CDR2 YSLEER. The CDR3 consists of 15 residues. The DNA of the CDR3 is TGCGCCAGCAGCCCCAGACTAGCGGGAGCTACCGAGCAGTACTTC. Protein sequence: CASSPRLAGATEQYF.